A selection of T cell receptor beta chains follows, all from one sample in a study of T cell responses to AZD1222 COVID-19 vaccine. The table came from immunoSEQ multiplex PCR; TCRdb's copy has only in-frame clones and leaves some out. The repertoire has tens of thousands of clones, 90% to 95% of them found once; the top ten carry roughly 5.6%. Source: peripheral blood, taken on day 0 of MenACWY control vaccination. These receptors all come from an adult in good health. CDR3s include the opening cysteine and the closing phenylalanine or tryptophan. D genes are given only for firm matches. Rows give clone size only sometimes, using once, few, many, or a class for an expanded clone.

TRBJ1-2 | - | TRBV5-4 | TRBD1 | TGTGCCAGCAGCTCAGGGGACAGCGCATATGGCTACACCTTC | CASSSGDSAYGYTF
TRBJ1-1 | - | TRBV9 | TRBD1 | TGTGCCAGCAGCTCCCAACAGGGGCCGAACACTGAAGCTTTCTTT | CASSSQQGPNTEAFF
TRBJ1-2 | - | TRBV6-4 | - | TGTGCCAGCTCTCCCAGGAAAGCTAACTATGGCTACACCTTC | CASSPRKANYGYTF
TRBJ1-6 | - | TRBV4-3 | - | TGCGCCAGCAGCCCGGAACGGACAAGAATTTCACCCCTCCACTTT | CASSPERTRISPLHF
TRBJ2-3 | once | TRBV23-1 | - | TGCGCCAGCAGTCATCGTCGCGTGGTCGCGCCAACAGGGTTTGCAGATACGCAGTATTTT | CASSHRRVVAPTGFADTQYF
TRBJ1-3 | - | TRBV5-4 | - | TGTGCCAGCAGCTCCGACTTCCGGGGCTCTGGAAACACCATATATTTT | CASSSDFRGSGNTIYF
TRBJ1-3 | once | TRBV4-2 | - | TGTGCCAGCAGCCAAGATTACCCCGGATCTGGAAACACCATATATTTT | CASSQDYPGSGNTIYF
TRBJ1-5 | - | TRBV3-1/TRBV3-2 | - | TGTGCCAGCAGTGACGGCGGGGCAAGTCAGCCCCAGCATTTT | CASSDGGASQPQHF
TRBJ1-1 | - | TRBV7-9 | - | TGTGCCAGCAGCTTAAACGGGGGGACTGAAGCTTTCTTT | CASSLNGGTEAFF
TRBJ2-7 | - | TRBV6-5 | TRBD1 | TGTGCCAGCAGCTCCCACGGGACAGGGCTCCCCGAGCAGTACTTC | CASSSHGTGLPEQYF
TRBJ1-2 | - | TRBV3-1/TRBV3-2 | - | TGTGCCAGCAGCCAAGATCAATTTCTTGGCTACACCTTC | CASSQDQFLGYTF
TRBJ1-5 | once | TRBV28 | TRBD1 | TGTGCCAGCAGTTTAAGGACAGGGAATCAGCCCCAGCATTTT | CASSLRTGNQPQHF
TRBJ2-2 | - | TRBV6-2/TRBV6-3 | TRBD2 | TGTGCCACCAGTGACTTCGGGAGGGTTAACACCGGGGAGCTGTTTTTT | CATSDFGRVNTGELFF
TRBJ1-1 | - | TRBV6-5 | - | TGTGCCAGCAGTCCCCGAGATGATGAAGCTTTCTTT | CASSPRDDEAFF
TRBJ1-1 | - | TRBV3-1/TRBV3-2 | TRBD1 | TGTGCCAGCAGCCGACAGGGGGTCAAGAACACTGAAGCTTTCTTT | CASSRQGVKNTEAFF
TRBJ1-2 | once | TRBV10-1 | TRBD1 | TGCGCCAGCAGTGAGTCCCCGACAGGGGCTGGTGAGAATGGCTACACCTTC | CASSESPTGAGENGYTF
TRBJ2-5 | - | TRBV4-2 | TRBD1 | TGTGCCAGCAGCCAGACCACAGGGGCAGGGGGATACGGAGAGACCCAGTACTTC | CASSQTTGAGGYGETQYF
TRBJ1-5 | - | TRBV10-2 | - | TGCGCCAGCAGTGAGAATAGCAATCAGCCCCAGCATTTT | CASSENSNQPQHF
TRBJ2-7 | - | TRBV29-1 | - | TGCAGCGTTTCTATTGGACTCCTGAGCTCCTACGAGCAGTACTTC | CSVSIGLLSSYEQYF
TRBJ1-2 | - | TRBV7-9 | TRBD1 | TGTGCCAGCAGCCCTTTCCCGGGACAGGGGCTAGCTAACTATGGCTACACCTTC | CASSPFPGQGLANYGYTF
TRBJ2-1 | - | TRBV27 | TRBD2 | TGTGCCAGCAGTTTCCAAATAGGAGTACTAGCGGATAATGAGCAGTTCTTC | CASSFQIGVLADNEQFF
TRBJ1-1 | - | TRBV29-1 | - | TGCAGCGTGGACCATGGGGGGACTGAAGCTTTCTTT | CSVDHGGTEAFF
TRBJ2-2 | - | TRBV5-1 | - | TGCGCCAGCAGCTTGGTTACAGCGAACACCGGGGAGCTGTTTTTT | CASSLVTANTGELFF
TRBJ2-7 | - | TRBV11-2 | - | TGTGCCAGCAGCCTATTCCTAAGCTCCTACGAGCAGTACTTC | CASSLFLSSYEQYF
TRBJ1-6 | few | TRBV6-5 | - | TGTGCCAGCAGTCCTGGGACACCGAATTCACCCCTCCACTTT | CASSPGTPNSPLHF
TRBJ2-1 | - | TRBV29-1 | - | TGCAGCGTTTCTAAAAGGGGGAATGAGCAGTTCTTC | CSVSKRGNEQFF
TRBJ2-1 | - | TRBV19 | - | TGTGCCAGTAGTGCATACGGCTCCTACAATGAGCAGTTCTTC | CASSAYGSYNEQFF
TRBJ2-7 | - | TRBV5-8 | TRBD1 | TGTGCCAGCAGCTTAGGGGACAGGGCAGACTTC | CASSLGDRADF
TRBJ2-7 | - | TRBV6-1 | - | TGTGCCAGCAGGGGAAGTTCCTACGAGCAGTACTTC | CASRGSSYEQYF
TRBJ1-2 | - | TRBV18 | - | TGTGCCAGCTCACCACTCGACAGTAGCGGCTACACCTTC | CASSPLDSSGYTF
TRBJ2-7 | - | TRBV19 | TRBD1 | TGTGCCAGTAGTTCCGGGACAGGGGAATACGAGCAGTACTTC | CASSSGTGEYEQYF
TRBJ1-6 | - | TRBV6-5 | - | TGTGCCAGCAGTTCCGCCAGGTCCTATAATTCACCCCTCCACTTT | CASSSARSYNSPLHF
TRBJ1-3 | - | TRBV20-1 | - | TGCAGTGCCAGTGATAATCCCCCGAGCTCTGGAAACACCATATATTTT | CSASDNPPSSGNTIYF
TRBJ2-3 | - | TRBV19 | TRBD2 | TGTGCCAGTAGTATTGTAGCGGGAGGCACAGATACGCAGTATTTT | CASSIVAGGTDTQYF
TRBJ2-1 | - | TRBV27 | TRBD2 | TGTGCCAGCAGTCCAAAACTAGCGGGGAACAATGAGCAGTTCTTC | CASSPKLAGNNEQFF
TRBJ2-3 | - | TRBV11-2 | - | TGTGCCAGCAGTTCCCTCAGGGGGACTAGCACAGATACGCAGTATTTT | CASSSLRGTSTDTQYF
TRBJ1-5 | - | TRBV2 | - | TGTGCCAGCGGCAGCCCCAATCAGCCCCAGCATTTT | CASGSPNQPQHF
TRBJ1-1 | - | TRBV7-8 | - | TGTGCCAGCAGCTTAGGAAACATGAACACTGAAGCTTTCTTT | CASSLGNMNTEAFF
TRBJ1-2 | - | TRBV20-1 | - | TGCAGTGCTAGTAGGGGCAACTATGGCTACACCTTC | CSASRGNYGYTF
TRBJ1-1 | - | TRBV5-6 | - | TGTGCCAGCAGCCCTACGGCAGGCAGGTTGAACACTGAAGCTTTCTTT | CASSPTAGRLNTEAFF
TRBJ1-2 | - | TRBV5-6 | - | TGTGCCAGCAGCTTGGTGGGTGCAGCCTATGGCTACACCTTC | CASSLVGAAYGYTF
TRBJ1-1 | - | TRBV16 | - | TGTGCCAGCAGCCCAGTACGGATCAACACTGAAGCTTTCTTT | CASSPVRINTEAFF
TRBJ1-6 | - | TRBV6-5 | - | TGTGCCAGCCGACGCGGGGCCGAGGATTCACCCCTCCACTTT | CASRRGAEDSPLHF
TRBJ2-7 | - | TRBV15 | - | TGTGCCACCAGCGAGCAGAGGCGGGCTTTAGACGAGCAGTACTTC | CATSEQRRALDEQYF
TRBJ2-3 | - | TRBV24-1 | - | TGTGCCACCAGTGATTTCAGGGGAAGTACAGATACGCAGTATTTT | CATSDFRGSTDTQYF